Listed below are T cell receptor beta chains from one sample, sequenced in a study of blood T cell repertoires in COVID-19. This table comes from immunoSEQ multiplex PCR, and its TCRdb copy is limited to in-frame clones, with some not included. Here the sample spans over 200,000 clones, roughly 90% being singletons. Input material: peripheral blood. These receptors were obtained from a woman aged 60 to 75 with acute or convalescent COVID-19. CDR3s include the opening cysteine and the closing phenylalanine or tryptophan. A D gene is named only where the DNA matches it firmly. Some rows mark clone size as missing; the rest say once, few, many or name a class of expanded clone.

J gene | clone size | D gene | V gene | CDR3 DNA | CDR3 protein
TRBJ2-1 | once | TRBD2 | TRBV28 | TGTGCCAGCAGTTTATTATTAGCGGGAGGTCAGTACAATGAGCAGTTCTTC | CASSLLLAGGQYNEQFF
TRBJ2-4 | NA | TRBD1 | TRBV5-1 | TGCGCCAGCAGCTTGAGACAGGGGGCTGAAAACATTCAGTACTTC | CASSLRQGAENIQYF
TRBJ2-7 | NA | NA | TRBV27 | TGTGCCAGCAGTTATCGGGAGAGTTCCTACGAGCAGTACTTC | CASSYRESSYEQYF
TRBJ1-1 | NA | NA | TRBV28 | TGTGCCAGCCAGACCCGCAGGGAGGGGCTCGGCTCTGAAGCTTTCTTT | CASQTRREGLGSEAFF
TRBJ2-3 | NA | NA | TRBV11-2 | TGTGCCAGCAGCTTGGGCACGGGGGGCCGTGATACGCAGTATTTT | CASSLGTGGRDTQYF
TRBJ2-1 | NA | NA | TRBV2 | TGTGCCAGCAGTGGACTCAGCTCCTACAATGAGCAGTTCTTC | CASSGLSSYNEQFF
TRBJ1-5 | few | TRBD1 | TRBV28 | TGTGCCAGCAGTGCCAGGGGGCGCTATCAGCCCCAGCATTTT | CASSARGRYQPQHF
TRBJ2-3 | NA | TRBD2 | TRBV29-1 | TGCAGCGTTGACGGACTAGCCACAGATACGCAGTATTTT | CSVDGLATDTQYF
TRBJ1-5 | NA | TRBD1 | TRBV19 | TGTGCCAGTAGTATAGACAGGGGGTACAATCAGCCCCAGCATTTT | CASSIDRGYNQPQHF
TRBJ1-1 | NA | TRBD1 | TRBV29-1 | TGCAGCGTTGCAGGGGGAGGCACTGAAGCTTTCTTT | CSVAGGGTEAFF
TRBJ1-4 | once | TRBD1 | TRBV5-1 | TGCGCCAGCAGCTGGAAGGGGGCTGGGGAAAAACTGTTTTTT | CASSWKGAGEKLFF
TRBJ2-2 | NA | NA | TRBV5-1 | TGCGCCAGCAGCTGGCGGGTTCTTCGACCGAACACCGGGGAGCTGTTTTTT | CASSWRVLRPNTGELFF
TRBJ1-2 | NA | TRBD1 | TRBV2 | TGTGCCAGCAGTGGCACAGGGGGCTCTGGCTACACCTTC | CASSGTGGSGYTF
TRBJ2-7 | NA | TRBD2 | TRBV2 | TGTGCCAGCAGGGGACTAGCGTTGTTCTCTTACGAGCAGTACTTC | CASRGLALFSYEQYF
TRBJ2-7 | NA | TRBD2 | TRBV19 | TGTGCCAGTAGTACGGCGGGAGGGCCTTACGAGCAGTACTTC | CASSTAGGPYEQYF
TRBJ1-6 | NA | TRBD1 | TRBV27 | TGTGCCAGCTCGACAGGGAGCTCCTATAATTCACCCCTCCACTTT | CASSTGSSYNSPLHF
TRBJ1-5 | NA | NA | TRBV24-1 | TGTGCCACTAAAGATCCGAGATATCAGCCCCAGCATTTT | CATKDPRYQPQHF
TRBJ2-3 | once | NA | TRBV6-4 | TGTGCCAGCAGGGCCCGCGGGACCCCCGCGAGCACAGATACGCAGTATTTT | CASRARGTPASTDTQYF